The TCR beta chain under discussion was sequenced for a study of T cell responses to AZD1222 COVID-19 vaccine. Study outcomes and limitations: Only after the peak T cell response were repertoires sampled. Possibly, clonal diversity was underestimated; donors were largely white British and included more females. A rise in Spike-specific TCR breadth and depth followed two AZD1222 doses. Spike was spanned by vaccine-associated CD4 TCRs, which were dominant at 160-218 and 743-854.

Some clones are missing from TCRdb's copy, which holds only in-frame ones; the method was immunoSEQ multiplex PCR. The sample consists of tens of thousands of clones, around nine tenths of them appearing once. In the case of this clone: Its target is unknown.

This receptor was obtained from an adult who received the MenACWY meningococcal vaccine as a control. The sample consisted of peripheral blood, taken 28 days after the second dose of the MenACWY control vaccine.

CDR3 DNA sequence: TGTGCCAGCAGCCCGAAAACCCAATTAAGAGGGACTGGAAACACCATATATTTT. Protein: CASSPKTQLRGTGNTIYF. The V gene is TRBV7-6, the J gene TRBJ1-3, with D hard to call. Trimming shortened V by 5 bases and J by 2 bases, and 22 bases separated the two germline ends. CDR3 length equals 18 residues. Germline V gives CDR1 SGHVS, CDR2 FNYEAQ.